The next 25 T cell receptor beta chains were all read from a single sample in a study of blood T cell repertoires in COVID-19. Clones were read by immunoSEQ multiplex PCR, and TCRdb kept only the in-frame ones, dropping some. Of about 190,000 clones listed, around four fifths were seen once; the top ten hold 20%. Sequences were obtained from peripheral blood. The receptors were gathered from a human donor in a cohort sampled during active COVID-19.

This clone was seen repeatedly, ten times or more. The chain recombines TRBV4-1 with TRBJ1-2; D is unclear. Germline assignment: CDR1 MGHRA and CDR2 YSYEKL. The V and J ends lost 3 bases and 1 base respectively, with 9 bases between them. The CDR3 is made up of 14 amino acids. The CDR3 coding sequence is TGCGCCAGCAGCCATCCCGCAGATAACTATGGCTACACCTTC. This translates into CASSHPADNYGYTF.

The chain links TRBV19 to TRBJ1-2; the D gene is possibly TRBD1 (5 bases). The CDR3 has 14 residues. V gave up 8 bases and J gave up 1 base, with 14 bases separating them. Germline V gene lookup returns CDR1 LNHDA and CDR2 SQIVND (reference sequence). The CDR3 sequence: CASAQQVFNYGYTF. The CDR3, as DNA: TGTGCCAGTGCCCAACAGGTCTTTAACTATGGCTACACCTTC.

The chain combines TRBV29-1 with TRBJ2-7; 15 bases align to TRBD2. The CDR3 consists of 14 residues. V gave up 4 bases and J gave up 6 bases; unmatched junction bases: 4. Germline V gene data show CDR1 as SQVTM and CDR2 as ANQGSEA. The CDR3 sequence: CSVGGLAGGREQYF. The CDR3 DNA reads TGCAGCGTTGGGGGACTAGCGGGAGGCCGCGAGCAGTACTTC.

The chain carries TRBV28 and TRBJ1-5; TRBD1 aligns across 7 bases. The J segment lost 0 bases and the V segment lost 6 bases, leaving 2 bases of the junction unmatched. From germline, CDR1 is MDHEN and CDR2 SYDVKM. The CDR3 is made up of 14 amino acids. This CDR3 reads CASRTGVSNQPQHF. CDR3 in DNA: TGTGCCAGCAGAACAGGGGTTAGCAATCAGCCCCAGCATTTT.

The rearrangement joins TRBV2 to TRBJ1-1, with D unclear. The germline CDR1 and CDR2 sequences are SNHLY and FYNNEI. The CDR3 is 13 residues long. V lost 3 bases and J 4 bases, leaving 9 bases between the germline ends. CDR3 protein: CASSEHGSTEAFF. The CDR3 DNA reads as TGTGCCAGCAGTGAGCACGGGAGCACTGAAGCTTTCTTT.

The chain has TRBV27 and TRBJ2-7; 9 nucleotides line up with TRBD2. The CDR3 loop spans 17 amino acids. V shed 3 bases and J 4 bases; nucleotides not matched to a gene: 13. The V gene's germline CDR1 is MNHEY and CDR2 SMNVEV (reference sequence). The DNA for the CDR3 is TGTGCCAGCAGTTTCCTGGCGACTAGCGGACTAGCATACGAGCAGTACTTC. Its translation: CASSFLATSGLAYEQYF.

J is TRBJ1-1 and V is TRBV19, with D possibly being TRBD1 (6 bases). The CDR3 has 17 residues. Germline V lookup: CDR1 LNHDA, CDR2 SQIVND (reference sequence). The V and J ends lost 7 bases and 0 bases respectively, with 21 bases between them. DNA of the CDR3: TGTGCCAGTAAATTAAGCGGGACAAGCCTTATGAACACTGAAGCTTTCTTT. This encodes CASKLSGTSLMNTEAFF.

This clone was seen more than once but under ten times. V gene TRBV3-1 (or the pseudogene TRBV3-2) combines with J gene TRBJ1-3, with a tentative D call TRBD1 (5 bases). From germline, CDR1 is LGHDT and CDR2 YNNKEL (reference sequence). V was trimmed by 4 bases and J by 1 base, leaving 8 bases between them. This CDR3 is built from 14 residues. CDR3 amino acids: CASSPTASGNTIYF. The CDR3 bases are TGTGCCAGCAGCCCGACAGCTTCTGGAAACACCATATATTTT.

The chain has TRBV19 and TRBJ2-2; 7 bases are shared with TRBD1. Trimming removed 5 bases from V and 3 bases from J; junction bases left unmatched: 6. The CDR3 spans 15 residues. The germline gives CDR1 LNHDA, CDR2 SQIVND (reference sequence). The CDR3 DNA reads TGTGCCAGTAGTCGACAGGGTGGGGACACCGGGGAGCTGTTTTTT. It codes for CASSRQGGDTGELFF.

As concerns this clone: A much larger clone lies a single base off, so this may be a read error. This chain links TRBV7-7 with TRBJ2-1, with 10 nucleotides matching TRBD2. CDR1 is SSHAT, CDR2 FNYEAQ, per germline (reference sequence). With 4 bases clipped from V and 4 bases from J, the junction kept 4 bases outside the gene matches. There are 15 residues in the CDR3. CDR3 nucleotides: TGTGCCAGCAGCTCCGGGACTAGCGAGTACAATGAGCAGTTCTTC. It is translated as CASSSGTSEYNEQFF.

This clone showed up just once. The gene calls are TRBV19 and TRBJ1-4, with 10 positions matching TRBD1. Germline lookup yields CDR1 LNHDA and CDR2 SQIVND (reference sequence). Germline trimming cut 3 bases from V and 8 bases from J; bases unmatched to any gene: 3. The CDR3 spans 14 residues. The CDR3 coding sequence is TGTGCCAGTAGTATGGGGGACAGGGGCGAAAAACTGTTTTTT. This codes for CASSMGDRGEKLFF.

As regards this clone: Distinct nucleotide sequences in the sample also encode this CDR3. CDR3 DNA: TGCGCCAGCAGTGGGCAGGGGGAGCAGTACGTC. Its protein is CASSGQGEQYV. V is TRBV10-2 and J is TRBJ2-7, with a possible D match to TRBD1 (6 bases). The CDR3 spans 11 residues. Trimming stripped 4 bases from V and 7 bases from J, with 8 bases between. Germline CDR1 reads WSHSY; CDR2 reads SAAADI.

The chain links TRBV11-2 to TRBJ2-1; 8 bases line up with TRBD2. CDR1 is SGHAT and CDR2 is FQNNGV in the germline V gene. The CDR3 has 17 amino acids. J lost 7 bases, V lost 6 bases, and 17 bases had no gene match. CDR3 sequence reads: CASSKLAGSPKLNEQFF. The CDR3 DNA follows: TGTGCCAGCAGTAAGTTAGCGGGGAGCCCTAAGTTAAATGAGCAGTTCTTC.

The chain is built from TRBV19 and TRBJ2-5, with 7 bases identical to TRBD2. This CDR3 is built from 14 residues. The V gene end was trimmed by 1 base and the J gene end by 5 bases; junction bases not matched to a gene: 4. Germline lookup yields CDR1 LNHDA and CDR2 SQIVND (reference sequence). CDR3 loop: CASSIGGGEETQYF. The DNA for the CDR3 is TGTGCCAGTAGTATAGGGGGAGGGGAGGAGACCCAGTACTTC.

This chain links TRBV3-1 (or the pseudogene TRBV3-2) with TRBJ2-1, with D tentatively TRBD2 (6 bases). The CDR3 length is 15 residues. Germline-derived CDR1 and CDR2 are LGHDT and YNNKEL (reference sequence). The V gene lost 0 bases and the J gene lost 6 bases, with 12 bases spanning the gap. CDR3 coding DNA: TGTGCCAGCAGCCAAGATGTTTGGGGACTCAATGAGCAGTTCTTC. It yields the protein CASSQDVWGLNEQFF.

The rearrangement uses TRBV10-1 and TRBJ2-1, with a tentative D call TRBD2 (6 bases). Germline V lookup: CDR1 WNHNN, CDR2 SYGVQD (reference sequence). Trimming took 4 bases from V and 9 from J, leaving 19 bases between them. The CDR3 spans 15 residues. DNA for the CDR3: TGCGCCAGCAGTGCAACTAGCTCCCCGTGGGGTGAGCAGTTCTTC. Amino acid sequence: CASSATSSPWGEQFF.

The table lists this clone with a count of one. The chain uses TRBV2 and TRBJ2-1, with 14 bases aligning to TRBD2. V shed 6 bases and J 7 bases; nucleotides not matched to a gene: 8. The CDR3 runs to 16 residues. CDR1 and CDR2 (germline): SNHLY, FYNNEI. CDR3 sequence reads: CASSDLGLAGENEQFF. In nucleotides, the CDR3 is TGTGCCAGCAGCGACCTGGGACTAGCGGGGGAAAATGAGCAGTTCTTC.

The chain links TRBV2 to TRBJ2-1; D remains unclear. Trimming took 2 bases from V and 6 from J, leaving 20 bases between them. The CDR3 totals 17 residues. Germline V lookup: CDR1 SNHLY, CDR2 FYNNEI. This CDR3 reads CASSESYAAVRGNEQFF. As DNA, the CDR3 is TGTGCCAGCAGTGAATCTTACGCGGCCGTGCGCGGCAATGAGCAGTTCTTC. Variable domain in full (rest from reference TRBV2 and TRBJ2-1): EPEVTQTPSHQVTQMGQEVILRCVPISNHLYFYWYRQILGQKVEFLVSFYNNEISEKSEIFDDQFSVERPDGSNFTLKIRSTKLEDSAMYFCASSESYAAVRGNEQFFGPGTRLTVL.

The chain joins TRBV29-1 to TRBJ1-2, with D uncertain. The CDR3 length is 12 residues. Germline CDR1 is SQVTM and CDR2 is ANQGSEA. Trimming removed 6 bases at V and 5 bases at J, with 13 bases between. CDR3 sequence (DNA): TGCAGCGTCGGACTGGGAGATTATGGCTACACCTTC. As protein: CSVGLGDYGYTF.

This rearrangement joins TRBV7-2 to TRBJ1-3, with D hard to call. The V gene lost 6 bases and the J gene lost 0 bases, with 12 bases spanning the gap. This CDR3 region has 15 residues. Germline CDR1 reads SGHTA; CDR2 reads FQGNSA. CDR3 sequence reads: CASRGRGPSGNTIYF. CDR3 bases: TGTGCCAGCAGAGGTCGAGGTCCCTCTGGAAACACCATATATTTT.

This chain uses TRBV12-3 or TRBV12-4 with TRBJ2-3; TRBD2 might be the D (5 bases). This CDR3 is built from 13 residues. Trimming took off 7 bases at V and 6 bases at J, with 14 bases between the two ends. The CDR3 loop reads CASTPRAGDTQYF. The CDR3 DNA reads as TGTGCCAGCACCCCGCGGGCCGGGGATACGCAGTATTTT.

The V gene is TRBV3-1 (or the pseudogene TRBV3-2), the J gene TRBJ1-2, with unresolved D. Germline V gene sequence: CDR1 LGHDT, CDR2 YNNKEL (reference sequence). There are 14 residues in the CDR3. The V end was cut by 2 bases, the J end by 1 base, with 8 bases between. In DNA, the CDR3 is TGTGCCAGCAGCCAAATGGCCAGTAACTATGGCTACACCTTC. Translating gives CASSQMASNYGYTF.

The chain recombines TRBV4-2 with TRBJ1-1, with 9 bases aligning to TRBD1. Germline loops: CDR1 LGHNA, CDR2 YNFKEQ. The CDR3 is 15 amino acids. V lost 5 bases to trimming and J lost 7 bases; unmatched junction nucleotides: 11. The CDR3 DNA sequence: TGTGCCAGCAGCTACGGGACAGGGATTTATGGTGAAGCTTTCTTT. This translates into CASSYGTGIYGEAFF.

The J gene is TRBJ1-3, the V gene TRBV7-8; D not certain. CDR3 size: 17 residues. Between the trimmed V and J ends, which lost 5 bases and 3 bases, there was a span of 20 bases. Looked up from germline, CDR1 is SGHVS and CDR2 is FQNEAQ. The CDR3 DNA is TGTGCCAGCAGCCCAAGGACTGCGGGCGCTTATGGAAACACCATATATTTT. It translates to CASSPRTAGAYGNTIYF. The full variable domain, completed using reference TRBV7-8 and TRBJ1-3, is GAGVSQSPRYKVAKRGQDVALRCDPISGHVSLFWYQQALGQGPEFLTYFQNEAQLDKSGLPSDRFFAERPEGSVSTLKIQRTQQEDSAVYLCASSPRTAGAYGNTIYFGEGSWLTVV.

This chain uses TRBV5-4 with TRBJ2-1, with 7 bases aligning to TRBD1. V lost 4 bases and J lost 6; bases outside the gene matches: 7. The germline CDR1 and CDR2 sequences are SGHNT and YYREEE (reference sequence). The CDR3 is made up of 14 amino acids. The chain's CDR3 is CASSREGATNEQFF. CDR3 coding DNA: TGTGCCAGCAGCCGTGAGGGGGCGACCAATGAGCAGTTCTTC.